These 12 T cell receptor beta chains came from one sample sequenced in a study of CXCR3-negative and CXCR3-positive naive CD8 T cells. 5' RACE that incorporated UMI labels was used to prepare the TRB cDNA libraries. For each CDR3 protein, TCRdb gives one entry from its re-call of the 5' RACE reads, without DNA. This repertoire includes more than 40,000 distinct CDR3 sequences. Sequencing was done on a sample of naive CXCR3- CD8+ T cells from blood. Subset indicated: CD45RO-CCR7+CD27+CD95- naive CD8+ T cells lacking CXCR3 (TNR3-). The receptors shown here come from a human donor in good health. Some clones in this sample may be carry-over from other donors' samples.

The chain is built from TRBV5-1 and TRBJ2-7; as DNA is missing, the TRBD1 call by TCRdb cannot be tested. This CDR3 is built from 13 residues. CDR1 and CDR2 from the germline V gene are SGHRS and YFSETQ. CDR3 sequence reads: CASSIGGSYEQYF.

This chain joins TRBV7-9 and TRBJ2-7; there is no DNA to check the TCRdb D call of TRBD2. The CDR3 is 13 amino acids. CDR1 is SEHNR and CDR2 is FQNEAQ in the germline V gene (reference sequence). CDR3 sequence reads: CASSSGAFDEQYF.

The chain couples TRBV6-1 to TRBJ2-2; TCRdb's assignment of TRBD2 cannot be checked, as there is no DNA. CDR1 is MNHNS, CDR2 SASEGT, per germline. CDR3 length: 16 amino acids. Here the CDR3 reads CASSEAGTSGTGELFF.

The V and J genes are TRBV29-1 and TRBJ2-2; TCRdb names TRBD1, which stays unverified in the absence of DNA. The CDR3 extends over 17 amino acids. Germline lookup yields CDR1 SQVTM and CDR2 ANQGSEA. CDR3 amino acids: CSVTGTWDRPNTGELFF.

V usage is TRBV19 and J usage is TRBJ1-1. The CDR3 totals 15 residues. Per germline, CDR1 LNHDA and CDR2 SQIVND (reference sequence). CDR3 loop: CASAGIEPINTEAFF.

The V and J genes are TRBV12-3 or TRBV12-4 and TRBJ2-1; TCRdb lists TRBD1, though no DNA is available to test this call. The CDR3 spans 12 residues. This CDR3 is CASSPHPGEQFF.

The chain is built from TRBV13 and TRBJ2-7; checking the TCRdb D call of TRBD1 is not possible without DNA. The germline V gene has CDR1 PRHDT and CDR2 FYEKMQ (reference sequence). The CDR3 is 14 residues long. This CDR3 reads CASSPRQVGDEQYF.

CDR3: CASSSDGNTGELFF. The rearrangement joins TRBV5-1 to TRBJ2-2. Germline V gene lookup returns CDR1 SGHRS and CDR2 YFSETQ. There are 14 residues in the CDR3.

V usage is TRBV6-2 or TRBV6-3 and J usage is TRBJ2-7; with no DNA, the TCRdb D assignment of TRBD1 cannot be verified. The CDR3 spans 14 residues. The V gene's germline CDR1 is MNHEY and CDR2 SVGEGT. The CDR3 sequence: CASTHSREAYEQYF.

CDR3 loop: CSTNAGTAATIYYNEQFF. The J gene is TRBJ2-1, the V gene TRBV20-1; TCRdb reports TRBD1, a call that lacks DNA to check it against. There are 18 residues in the CDR3. Germline V gene lookup returns CDR1 DFQATT and CDR2 SNEGSKA (reference sequence).

V is TRBV6-1 and J is TRBJ2-3. The V gene's germline CDR1 is MNHNS and CDR2 SASEGT. The CDR3 is 15 amino acids. This chain's CDR3 is CASSEEDGSTDTQYF.

CDR3 sequence reads: CATSRDRGVREQYF. The chain combines TRBV15 with TRBJ2-7; no DNA is available, so the TRBD1 call from TCRdb remains unchecked. The CDR3 length is 14 residues. Germline CDR1 is LNHNV and CDR2 is YYDKDF (reference sequence).